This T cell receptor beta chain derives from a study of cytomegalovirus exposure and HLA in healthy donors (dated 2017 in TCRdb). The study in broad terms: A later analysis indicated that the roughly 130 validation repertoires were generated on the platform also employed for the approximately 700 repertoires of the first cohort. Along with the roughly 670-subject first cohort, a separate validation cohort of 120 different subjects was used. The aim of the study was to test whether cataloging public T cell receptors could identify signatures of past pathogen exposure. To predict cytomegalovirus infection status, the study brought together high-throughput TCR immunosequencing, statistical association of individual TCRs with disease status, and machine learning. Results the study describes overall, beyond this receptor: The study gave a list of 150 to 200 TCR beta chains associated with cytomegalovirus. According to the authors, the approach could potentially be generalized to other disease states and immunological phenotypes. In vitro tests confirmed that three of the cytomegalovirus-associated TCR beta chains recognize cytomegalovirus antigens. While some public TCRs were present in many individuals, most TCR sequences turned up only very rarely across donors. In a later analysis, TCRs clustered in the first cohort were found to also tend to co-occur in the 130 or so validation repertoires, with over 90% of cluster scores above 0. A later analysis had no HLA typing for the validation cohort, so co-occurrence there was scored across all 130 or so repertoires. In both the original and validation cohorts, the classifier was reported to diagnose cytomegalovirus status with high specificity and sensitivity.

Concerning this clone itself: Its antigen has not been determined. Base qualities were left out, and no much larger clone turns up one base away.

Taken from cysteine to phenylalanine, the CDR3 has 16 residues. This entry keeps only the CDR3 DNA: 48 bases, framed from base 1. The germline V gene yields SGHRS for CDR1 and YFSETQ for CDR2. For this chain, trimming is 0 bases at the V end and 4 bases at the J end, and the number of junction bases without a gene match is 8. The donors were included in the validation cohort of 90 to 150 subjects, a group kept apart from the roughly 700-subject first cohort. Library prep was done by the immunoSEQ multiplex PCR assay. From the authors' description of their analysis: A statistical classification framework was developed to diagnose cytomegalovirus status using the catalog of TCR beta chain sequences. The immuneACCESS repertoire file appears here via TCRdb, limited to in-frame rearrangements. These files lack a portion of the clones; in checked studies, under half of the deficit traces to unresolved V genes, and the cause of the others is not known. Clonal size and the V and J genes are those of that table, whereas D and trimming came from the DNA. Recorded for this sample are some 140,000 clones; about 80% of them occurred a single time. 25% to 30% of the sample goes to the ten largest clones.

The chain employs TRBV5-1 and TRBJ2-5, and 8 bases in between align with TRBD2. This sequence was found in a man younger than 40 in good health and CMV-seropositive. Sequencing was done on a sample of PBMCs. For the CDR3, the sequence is CASSLGPAGVGETQYF. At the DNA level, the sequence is TGCGCCAGCAGCTTGGGACCAGCGGGAGTAGGAGAGACCCAGTACTTC.